The T cell receptor beta chain under discussion was sequenced for a study of CD8 T cells in ankylosing spondylitis. Overall study findings and caveats: Earlier work had already found some motif variants in reactive arthritis synovial fluid and blood. Peripheral blood samples showed relatively rare disease-linked clones, and these clones were CD8+. Ankylosing spondylitis blood appeared to be characterized by a TCR beta motif of about 8 highly homologous variants.

Details on this clonotype: Its matching antigen is unknown.

This CDR3 region has 15 residues. CDR1 and CDR2 from the germline V gene are SGHRS and YFSETQ. V dropped 4 bases and J dropped 6; count of bases not matched to a gene: 7. Via MiXCR, TCRdb re-called the 5' RACE reads, giving one row per CDR3 protein. The repertoire has some 400,000 distinct CDR3 sequences, about 20% of them found once; the top ten carry roughly 16%. V is TRBV5-1 and J is TRBJ1-4, with 9 bases identical to TRBD1. This clonotype was obtained from a male donor with ankylosing spondylitis. Sequenced: blood, either unsorted or a sorted T cell fraction (not recorded which). In DNA, the CDR3 is TGCGCCAGCAGCGCGGCGGGACAGGGTGATGAAAAACTGTTTTTT. It codes for CASSAAGQGDEKLFF.